This passage covers 32 T cell receptor beta chains from one sample sequenced in a study of STAT3 mutations in large granular lymphocyte leukemia. Their specific antigens are unknown. Findings and caveats of the study: Every T-LGLL patient had at least one immunodominant TCRbeta clonotype.

Produced via immunoSEQ multiplex PCR; TCRdb's table is partial and in-frame only. Of about 12,000 clones listed, 88% are singletons. Sequencing was carried out using PBMCs. Source of these receptors: a human donor with T large granular lymphocyte leukemia. Some clones in this sample may be carry-over from other donors' samples.

This clone has only one observation. The V call is TRBV7-8, the J call TRBJ2-7; D is uncertain. Trimming left V 4 bases short and J 2 bases short, with 12 bases between. The germline V gene encodes CDR1 SGHVS and CDR2 FQNEAQ. The CDR3 totals 14 residues. CDR3 in DNA: TGTGCCAGCAGCTCAGATTCTCCCACCTACGAGCAGTACGTC. Translating gives CASSSDSPTYEQYV.

This sequence joins TRBV19 and TRBJ2-1; TRBD2 agrees at 10 bases. With 5 bases clipped from V and 10 bases from J, the junction kept 5 bases outside the gene matches. Germline CDR1 and CDR2: LNHDA and SQIVND (reference sequence). The CDR3 is 13 residues long. CDR3 loop: CASSPTSGSEQFF. As DNA, the CDR3 is TGTGCCAGTAGTCCGACTAGCGGGTCAGAGCAGTTCTTC.

This clone has a single count. The chain uses TRBV28 and TRBJ2-7; a weak D match, TRBD1 (6 bases). Germline lookup yields CDR1 MDHEN and CDR2 SYDVKM. V was trimmed by 3 bases and J by 0 bases, leaving 15 bases between them. This CDR3 region has 16 residues. In DNA form, the CDR3 reads TGTGCCAGCAGTTTCCTTAGGGGGAGCCGCTCCTACGAGCAGTACTTC. It translates to CASSFLRGSRSYEQYF.

The chain joins TRBV29-1 to TRBJ1-1, with no clear D. Trimming took 7 bases from V and 0 from J, leaving 9 bases between them. The length of the CDR3 is 12 residues. Germline V gene data show CDR1 as SQVTM and CDR2 as ANQGSEA. As DNA, the CDR3 is TGCAGCGCCCGGAGGATGAACACTGAAGCTTTCTTT. It encodes CSARRMNTEAFF.

The chain joins TRBV19 to TRBJ2-2, with D uncertain. V gave up 3 bases and J gave up 1 base, with 6 bases separating them. The CDR3 consists of 14 residues. The germline CDR1 and CDR2 sequences are LNHDA and SQIVND (reference sequence). The CDR3 loop is CASSIVQNTGELFF. The CDR3 DNA reads as TGTGCCAGTAGTATTGTCCAGAACACCGGGGAGCTGTTTTTT. The full variable domain, with the rest looked up from reference TRBV19 and TRBJ2-2, is DGGITQSPKYLFRKEGQNVTLSCEQNLNHDAMYWYRQDPGQGLRLIYYSQIVNDFQKGDIAEGYSVSREKKESFPLTVTSAQKNPTAFYLCASSIVQNTGELFFGEGSRLTVL.

The CDR3 region is CASSLVPGGTTEAFF. CDR3 DNA: TGCGCCAGCAGCTTGGTCCCAGGGGGAACCACTGAAGCTTTCTTT. V is TRBV5-1 and J is TRBJ1-1; 7 positions match TRBD1. This CDR3 is built from 15 residues. Germline CDR1 and CDR2: SGHRS and YFSETQ. V shed 0 bases, J shed 4 bases, and the junction held 6 bases outside the gene matches.

The CDR3 DNA sequence: TGTGCCAGCAGCTTAGGGAGGGGGCGATTGGGGGAAAAACTGTTTTTT. Its translation is CASSLGRGRLGEKLFF. The V gene is TRBV7-2, the J gene TRBJ1-4; 7 nucleotides align to TRBD1. The junction had 10 bases not matched to a gene; V was cut back by 1 base and J by 8 bases. From germline, CDR1 is SGHTA and CDR2 FQGNSA. This CDR3 contains 16 residues.

This chain links TRBV5-4 with TRBJ1-1, with D tentatively TRBD1 (6 bases). The CDR3 spans 14 residues. Looked up from germline, CDR1 is SGHNT and CDR2 is YYREEE (reference sequence). The V gene lost 0 bases and the J gene lost 4 bases, with 10 bases spanning the gap. CDR3 residues: CASSLGGAFTEAFF. CDR3 sequence (DNA): TGTGCCAGCAGCTTGGGGGGGGCTTTCACTGAAGCTTTCTTT.

V and J are TRBV4-2 and TRBJ2-2; unclear D gene. Germline V gives CDR1 LGHNA, CDR2 YNFKEQ. CDR3 length equals 13 residues. V was trimmed by 0 bases and J by 4 bases, leaving 3 bases between them. The CDR3: CASSQESTGELFF. CDR3 sequence (DNA): TGTGCCAGCAGCCAAGAAAGCACCGGGGAGCTGTTTTTT.

The gene calls are TRBV7-9 and TRBJ1-5; tentative D call: TRBD1 (5 bases). CDR3 length: 14 amino acids. V was trimmed by 3 bases and J by 7 bases, leaving 13 bases between them. In germline, CDR1 is SEHNR, CDR2 FQNEAQ (reference sequence). This chain's CDR3 is CASSLQGMGQPQHF. CDR3 coding DNA: TGTGCCAGCAGCTTGCAGGGAATGGGGCAGCCCCAGCATTTT.

This chain links TRBV4-1 with TRBJ2-6; D uncertain. CDR1 and CDR2 from the germline V gene are MGHRA and YSYEKL. V was trimmed by 2 bases and J by 4 bases, leaving 15 bases between them. The CDR3 totals 17 residues. The chain's CDR3 is CASSQTLRPGGANVLTF. The CDR3 DNA reads as TGCGCCAGCAGCCAAACTCTACGGCCCGGCGGGGCCAACGTCCTGACTTTC.

The chain couples TRBV5-4 to TRBJ2-7; TRBD1 agrees at 11 bases. V gave up 4 bases and J gave up 2 bases; unmatched junction bases: 2. CDR3 length: 14 residues. CDR1 SGHNT and CDR2 YYREEE come from the germline V gene (reference sequence). The CDR3 protein is CASSAGQGAYEQYF. DNA of the CDR3: TGTGCCAGCAGCGCGGGACAGGGGGCCTACGAGCAGTACTTC.

The rearrangement joins TRBV4-3 to TRBJ2-1, with TRBD2 identical over 14 bases. This CDR3 is 17 amino acids long. Germline trimming cut 2 bases from V and 10 bases from J; bases unmatched to any gene: 10. CDR1 LGHNA and CDR2 YSLEER come from the germline V gene. The CDR3 sequence is CASSQLPGLAGVGEQFF. CDR3 DNA: TGCGCCAGCAGCCAACTTCCGGGACTAGCGGGAGTAGGGGAGCAGTTCTTC.

In DNA form, the CDR3 reads TGCGCCAGCAGCGTCCGTATGGACTCTGAAGCTTTCTTT. Its protein is CASSVRMDSEAFF. This chain joins TRBV4-3 and TRBJ1-1; D gene uncertain. V dropped 5 bases and J dropped 6 bases, with 13 bases sitting between them. This CDR3 is built from 13 residues. Germline lookup yields CDR1 LGHNA and CDR2 YSLEER.

This chain connects TRBV6-1 to TRBJ2-2; D remains ambiguous. V was pared by 0 bases and J by 4 bases, with 9 bases between. The CDR3 contains 15 residues. CDR1 MNHNS and CDR2 SASEGT come from the germline V gene. The CDR3 region has the DNA TGTGCCAGCAGTGAAGCGCGCCGGAGCACCGGGGAGCTGTTTTTT. Its translation is CASSEARRSTGELFF.

The V and J genes are TRBV5-1 and TRBJ2-5; D may be TRBD1 (6 bases). The germline V gene has CDR1 SGHRS and CDR2 YFSETQ. This CDR3 has 14 amino acids. The V gene lost 0 bases and the J gene lost 4 bases, with 10 bases spanning the gap. CDR3 in amino acids: CASSLGGLGETQYF. The CDR3 nucleotides read TGCGCCAGCAGCTTGGGGGGGCTGGGAGAGACCCAGTACTTC.

The rearrangement uses TRBV15 and TRBJ1-1; D unclear. This CDR3 has 13 residues. V lost 3 bases and J lost 0, with 5 bases in between. Germline assignment: CDR1 LNHNV and CDR2 YYDKDF (reference sequence). CDR3: CATSRRVNTEAFF. In DNA form, the CDR3 reads TGTGCCACCAGCAGGCGGGTGAACACTGAAGCTTTCTTT.

V and J are TRBV7-2 and TRBJ2-3; 9 bases align to TRBD2. Germline CDR1 SGHTA, CDR2 FQGNSA. This CDR3 spans 16 amino acids. V shed 4 bases and J 4 bases; nucleotides not matched to a gene: 9. CDR3 DNA sequence: TGTGCCAGCAGCTATCTTAGCGGGAGAACGCCAGATACGCAGTATTTT. Its translation: CASSYLSGRTPDTQYF.

In this sample, this clone turned up once. CDR3 nucleotide sequence: TGTGCCAGCAGGACGGACAGCTACGAGCAGTACTTC. This codes for CASRTDSYEQYF. This chain uses TRBV28 with TRBJ2-7, with D possibly TRBD1 on 6 matching bases. Trimming left V 6 bases short and J 3 bases short, with 9 bases between. The germline gives CDR1 MDHEN, CDR2 SYDVKM. This CDR3 has 12 residues.

The gene calls are TRBV6-5 and TRBJ1-5, with D hard to call. The germline V gene has CDR1 MNHEY and CDR2 SVGAGI. This CDR3 has 13 residues. The ends were cut back, 6 bases at V and 2 bases at J, with 8 bases in the middle. CDR3 region: CASRGSRNQPQHF. The CDR3, as DNA: TGTGCCAGCAGGGGCAGTCGCAATCAGCCCCAGCATTTT.

The count of this clone is one. V is TRBV5-1 and J is TRBJ2-5; perhaps TRBD2 as D (7 bases). CDR1 and CDR2 from the germline V gene are SGHRS and YFSETQ. V was cut by 3 bases and J by 5 bases, with 23 bases left in between. This CDR3 has 17 amino acids. CDR3 protein: CASSSLLGGGPRETQYF. The CDR3 bases are TGCGCCAGCAGCTCCCTCCTTGGGGGGGGGCCGCGGGAGACCCAGTACTTC. The complete variable domain, with remaining parts taken from reference TRBV5-1 and TRBJ2-5, reads KAGVTQTPRYLIKTRGQQVTLSCSPISGHRSVSWYQQTPGQGLQFLFEYFSETQRNKGNFPGRFSGRQFSNSRSEMNVSTLELGDSALYLCASSSLLGGGPRETQYFGPGTRLLVL.

The chain recombines TRBV11-3 with TRBJ2-3; unclear D gene. The CDR3 has 13 amino acids. Germline V gene lookup returns CDR1 SGHNT and CDR2 YENEEA. Deletions cut 5 bases from V and 3 bases from J, with 9 bases between. CDR3 residues: CASSPRETDTQYF. For the CDR3, the DNA is TGTGCCAGCAGCCCTAGGGAAACAGATACGCAGTATTTT.

The rearrangement uses TRBV5-1 and TRBJ2-3, with a weak D call TRBD2 (6 bases). Trimming stripped 2 bases from V and 4 bases from J, with 20 bases between. CDR1 and CDR2 (germline): SGHRS, YFSETQ. The CDR3 consists of 17 residues. The CDR3 DNA reads TGCGCCAGCAGCTTCCGGTTGGGGGGTTCAGTCTCAGATACGCAGTATTTT. It translates to CASSFRLGGSVSDTQYF.

The table lists this clone with a few counts. The chain is built from TRBV2 and TRBJ1-6; no clear D. V shed 11 bases and J shed 7 bases, with 15 bases lying between them. This CDR3 is built from 13 residues. Germline V gene data show CDR1 as SNHLY and CDR2 as FYNNEI. The CDR3 bases are TGTGCCGCTTTATTCGGACCCAATTCACCCCTCCACTTT. The encoded protein is CAALFGPNSPLHF.

The chain links TRBV7-9 to TRBJ2-3; D ambiguous. Germline V gives CDR1 SEHNR, CDR2 FQNEAQ (reference sequence). The CDR3 has 15 amino acids. Between the trimmed V and J ends, which lost 2 bases and 0 bases, there was a span of 9 bases. The CDR3 here is CASSLTQSSTDTQYF. CDR3 coding DNA: TGTGCCAGCAGCTTAACCCAGTCTAGCACAGATACGCAGTATTTT.

The chain links TRBV28 to TRBJ1-2; D might be TRBD1 (6 bases). V shed 3 bases and J shed 2 bases, with 13 bases lying between them. Per germline, CDR1 MDHEN and CDR2 SYDVKM. There are 15 residues in the CDR3. This CDR3 reads CASSLSRGVNYGYTF. CDR3 nucleotides: TGTGCCAGCAGTTTGTCTAGGGGGGTCAACTATGGCTACACCTTC.

This clone was picked up one time. This rearrangement joins TRBV28 to TRBJ1-2, with 9 bases identical to TRBD1. Germline loops: CDR1 MDHEN, CDR2 SYDVKM. The CDR3 is 17 amino acids. Trimming cost V 5 bases and J 4 bases; bases outside gene matches: 14. Here the CDR3 DNA reads TGTGCCAGCAGTCTCAGGACAGGGGTGAGTCATAGCTATGGCTACACCTTC. Protein sequence: CASSLRTGVSHSYGYTF.

CDR3 DNA: TGTGCCAGCAGCTTCGGGGGGCGGATCGACACCGGGGAGCTGTTTTTT. This encodes CASSFGGRIDTGELFF. This chain uses TRBV11-2 with TRBJ2-2; D perhaps matches TRBD2 (7 bases). Trimming removed 3 bases from V and 3 bases from J, with 14 bases in between. The CDR3 runs to 16 residues. Germline CDR1 SGHAT, CDR2 FQNNGV. The complete variable domain, with remaining parts taken from reference TRBV11-2 and TRBJ2-2, reads EAGVAQSPRYKIIEKRQSVAFWCNPISGHATLYWYQQILGQGPKLLIQFQNNGVVDDSQLPKDRFSAERLKGVDSTLKIQPAKLEDSAVYLCASSFGGRIDTGELFFGEGSRLTVL.

The chain combines TRBV9 with TRBJ2-7; D perhaps matches TRBD1 (6 bases). V shed 4 bases and J shed 2 bases, with 16 bases lying between them. From germline, CDR1 is SGDLS and CDR2 YYNGEE. This CDR3 spans 15 amino acids. In DNA, the CDR3 is TGTGCCAGCAGCCCTCGGACAGCTGATCCCTACGAGCAGTACTTC. It codes for CASSPRTADPYEQYF.

The chain has TRBV14 and TRBJ2-4; 9 bases align to TRBD1. V shed 3 bases and J 8 bases; nucleotides not matched to a gene: 5. Germline CDR1 reads SGHDN; CDR2 reads FVKESK. CDR3 length: 14 residues. In nucleotides, the CDR3 is TGTGCCAGCAGCCACGGGACAGGGTGGGACATTCAGTACTTC. Amino acid sequence: CASSHGTGWDIQYF.

J is TRBJ1-3 and V is TRBV5-1; D not certain. Trimming cost V 3 bases and J 0 bases, with 10 bases left between them. The CDR3 runs to 15 residues. The germline gives CDR1 SGHRS, CDR2 YFSETQ. The CDR3 region has the DNA TGCGCCAGCAGCTACTCAGGAGACTCTGGAAACACCATATATTTT. This codes for CASSYSGDSGNTIYF.

The rearrangement links TRBV19 to TRBJ2-1; possibly TRBD2 for D (5 bases). The CDR3 totals 14 residues. CDR1 and CDR2 from the germline V gene are LNHDA and SQIVND (reference sequence). V gave up 1 base and J gave up 1 base, with 5 bases separating them. CDR3 DNA: TGTGCCAGTAGTATAGGAGGGTCCTACAATGAGCAGTTCTTC. This translates into CASSIGGSYNEQFF.